The rows below give T cell receptor beta chains drawn from one sample of a study of patients and donors after allogeneic stem cell transplantation. TCRdb ran MiXCR on the RT-PCR reads and lists one entry per CDR3 protein. The table shows some 880,000 distinct CDR3 sequences, with about 20% occurring only once. The source material was blood, either unsorted or a sorted T cell fraction (not recorded which). The receptors were gathered from a human donor who was either an allogeneic HSCT recipient or a stem cell or donor lymphocyte infusion donor (not recorded which). It is not recorded whose cells these are; they may come from a transplant donor. Both conserved end residues are part of each CDR3. The order of the fields is V gene, D gene, clone size, J gene, CDR3 protein, CDR3 DNA. D genes are given only for firm matches. Only part of the rows carry a size: once, few, many, or a class if the clone is expanded.

V: TRBV4-2; D: .; size: .; J: TRBJ2-1; CDR3: CASSPRTKDNEQFF; DNA: TGTGCCAGCAGCCCCCGGACTAAGGACAATGAGCAGTTCTTC
V: TRBV24-1; D: .; size: .; J: TRBJ1-1; CDR3: CATSGAGDPEAFF; DNA: TGTGCCACCAGTGGGGCGGGGGATCCTGAAGCTTTCTTT
V: TRBV6-2/TRBV6-3; D: TRBD1; size: few; J: TRBJ2-5; CDR3: CASSYPDREYQETQYF; DNA: TGTGCCAGCAGTTACCCGGACAGGGAGTACCAAGAGACCCAGTACTTC
V: TRBV15; D: TRBD2; size: few; J: TRBJ2-1; CDR3: CATSRTSSGKEYNEQFF; DNA: TGTGCCACCAGCAGAACGTCTAGCGGAAAGGAATACAATGAGCAGTTCTTC
V: TRBV6-5; D: .; size: few; J: TRBJ2-7; CDR3: CASREGLYEQYF; DNA: TGTGCCAGCAGGGAGGGGCTCTACGAGCAGTACTTC
V: TRBV5-8; D: .; size: .; J: TRBJ2-4; CDR3: CASSPSPRWDIQYF; DNA: TGTGCCAGCAGTCCCTCTCCTAGGTGGGACATTCAGTACTTC
V: TRBV4-2; D: TRBD2; size: few; J: TRBJ2-1; CDR3: CASSQDQPGGRNEQFF; DNA: TGTGCCAGCAGCCAAGATCAACCGGGGGGGCGCAATGAGCAGTTCTTC
V: TRBV6-1; D: .; size: .; J: TRBJ2-1; CDR3: CASGTGSLAGNEQFF; DNA: TGTGCCAGCGGAACCGGGTCCCTCGCGGGCAATGAGCAGTTCTTC
V: TRBV9; D: .; size: many; J: TRBJ2-2; CDR3: CASSWGDLSNTGELFF; DNA: TGTGCCAGCAGCTGGGGGGACCTGTCGAACACCGGGGAGCTGTTTTTT
V: TRBV7-3; D: .; size: .; J: TRBJ2-1; CDR3: CASSPVGGKGNEQFF; DNA: TGTGCCAGCAGCCCAGTGGGGGGTAAAGGCAATGAGCAGTTCTTC
V: TRBV3-1; D: .; size: .; J: TRBJ1-1; CDR3: CASSQDIGGSTEAFF; DNA: TGTGCCAGCAGCCAAGATATCGGGGGATCCACTGAAGCTTTCTTT
V: TRBV12-3/TRBV12-4; D: .; size: .; J: TRBJ1-3; CDR3: CASRKKGSTAVAIYF; DNA: TGTGCCAGTCGTAAAAAGGGGAGCACTGCCGTTGCCATATATTTT
V: TRBV12-3/TRBV12-4; D: TRBD2; size: many; J: TRBJ2-5; CDR3: CASQREGPWETQYF; DNA: TGTGCCAGCCAGCGGGAGGGCCCTTGGGAGACCCAGTACTTC
V: TRBV5-1; D: .; size: many; J: TRBJ1-5; CDR3: CASSLAGGNQPQHF; DNA: TGTGCCAGCAGTTTAGCAGGGGGCAATCAGCCCCAGCATTTT
V: TRBV20-1; D: .; size: few; J: TRBJ1-2; CDR3: CSAIPVQNYGYTF; DNA: TGCAGTGCTATCCCGGTACAAAACTATGGCTACACCTTC
V: TRBV12-3/TRBV12-4; D: .; size: few; J: TRBJ1-1; CDR3: CASSFGGLTEAFF; DNA: TGTGCCAGCAGTTTCGGGGGGCTCACTGAAGCTTTCTTT
V: TRBV6-1; D: .; size: few; J: TRBJ1-5; CDR3: CASSEKGNQPQHF; DNA: TGTGCCAGCAGTGAAAAAGGGAACCAGCCCCAGCATTTT
V: TRBV25-1; D: .; size: few; J: TRBJ2-2; CDR3: CASSVTPGTGELFF; DNA: TGTGCCAGCAGTGTGACTCCGGGCACCGGGGAGCTGTTTTTT
V: TRBV4-1; D: TRBD1; size: .; J: TRBJ1-2; CDR3: CASSLIRAGGIDYGYTF; DNA: TGCGCCAGCAGCCTGATCCGGGCAGGGGGAATAGACTATGGCTACACCTTC
V: TRBV20-1; D: TRBD1; size: few; J: TRBJ2-7; CDR3: CSARDRDSAYEQYF; DNA: TGCAGTGCTAGAGATCGGGACAGTGCCTACGAGCAGTACTTC
V: TRBV12-3/TRBV12-4; D: .; size: .; J: TRBJ1-1; CDR3: CASSIRLNTEAFF; DNA: TGTGCCAGCAGTATAAGATTGAACACTGAAGCTTTCTTT
V: TRBV6-2/TRBV6-3; D: .; size: .; J: TRBJ2-2; CDR3: CASSLSPPGELFF; DNA: TGTGCCAGCAGTTTGTCCCCCCCCGGGGAGCTGTTTTTT
V: TRBV19; D: TRBD2; size: .; J: TRBJ2-7; CDR3: CASSIGGSVSYEQYF; DNA: TGTGCCAGTAGTATCGGCGGGAGTGTCTCCTACGAGCAGTACTTC
V: TRBV18; D: TRBD1; size: .; J: TRBJ2-1; CDR3: CASSPRDRDEQFF; DNA: TGTGCCAGCTCACCGCGCGACAGGGATGAGCAGTTCTTC
V: TRBV4-2; D: TRBD1; size: many; J: TRBJ1-4; CDR3: CASRDRVEKLFF; DNA: TGTGCCAGCAGGGACAGGGTAGAAAAACTGTTTTTT
V: TRBV3-1; D: .; size: .; J: TRBJ2-4; CDR3: CASSLTKNIQYF; DNA: TGTGCCAGCAGCCTCACTAAAAACATTCAGTACTTC
V: TRBV7-9; D: .; size: few; J: TRBJ2-7; CDR3: CASSLEDASYEQYF; DNA: TGTGCCAGCAGCTTAGAGGACGCATCCTACGAGCAGTACTTC
V: TRBV27; D: .; size: few; J: TRBJ2-3; CDR3: CASGGGAQYF; DNA: TGTGCCAGCGGGGGTGGAGCGCAGTATTTT
V: TRBV29-1; D: .; size: .; J: TRBJ1-1; CDR3: CSVDEAEAFF; DNA: TGCAGCGTTGATGAGGCTGAAGCTTTCTTT
V: TRBV12-3/TRBV12-4; D: .; size: .; J: TRBJ2-3; CDR3: CASSPQTISTDTQYF; DNA: TGTGCCAGCAGCCCCCAGACGATTAGCACAGATACGCAGTATTTT
V: TRBV27; D: .; size: .; J: TRBJ2-1; CDR3: CASSAPTGHGTYNEQFF; DNA: TGTGCCAGCAGTGCCCCTACGGGACATGGGACTTACAATGAGCAGTTCTTC
V: TRBV2; D: .; size: few; J: TRBJ2-3; CDR3: CARRDTALTDTQYF; DNA: TGTGCCAGGAGGGATACAGCGCTCACAGATACGCAGTATTTT
V: TRBV5-6; D: TRBD2; size: .; J: TRBJ2-3; CDR3: CASSQVAGGRPDTQYF; DNA: TGTGCCAGCAGCCAGGTAGCGGGAGGGAGGCCAGATACGCAGTATTTT
V: TRBV5-1; D: .; size: .; J: TRBJ1-4; CDR3: CASSLATGKNEKLFF; DNA: TGCGCCAGCAGCTTGGCCACGGGAAAGAATGAAAAACTGTTTTTT
V: TRBV4-1; D: .; size: .; J: TRBJ1-1; CDR3: CASSQPPRNTEAFF; DNA: TGCGCCAGCAGCCAACCCCCACGGAACACTGAAGCTTTCTTT
V: TRBV11-3; D: .; size: .; J: TRBJ2-1; CDR3: CASSLDGRGSSYNEQFF; DNA: TGTGCCAGCAGCTTAGATGGAAGGGGAAGCTCCTACAATGAGCAGTTCTTC
V: TRBV9; D: .; size: few; J: TRBJ1-4; CDR3: CASSVVQGTEKLFF; DNA: TGTGCCAGCAGCGTAGTACAGGGAACGGAAAAACTGTTTTTT
V: TRBV6-2/TRBV6-3; D: TRBD1; size: few; J: TRBJ2-5; CDR3: CASSSSTSRDREQETQYF; DNA: TGTGCCAGCAGTTCCTCCACGTCCCGGGACAGGGAACAAGAGACCCAGTACTTC
V: TRBV15; D: TRBD1; size: .; J: TRBJ2-4; CDR3: CATSNRDRGEVEAKNIQYF; DNA: TGTGCCACCAGCAACCGGGACAGGGGTGAGGTGGAGGCCAAAAACATTCAGTACTTC
V: TRBV12-3/TRBV12-4; D: .; size: few; J: TRBJ2-2; CDR3: CASSAANTGELFF; DNA: TGTGCCAGCAGTGCCGCGAACACCGGGGAGCTGTTTTTT
V: TRBV20-1; D: TRBD1; size: .; J: TRBJ1-4; CDR3: CSARGPTDRGREKLFF; DNA: TGCAGTGCTAGAGGTCCTACCGACAGGGGACGAGAAAAACTGTTTTTT
V: TRBV27; D: .; size: many; J: TRBJ2-1; CDR3: CASSYGLDEQFF; DNA: TGTGCCAGCAGTTACGGGCTAGATGAGCAGTTCTTC
V: TRBV20-1; D: .; size: few; J: TRBJ2-7; CDR3: CSAQGNEQYF; DNA: TGCAGTGCTCAGGGTAACGAGCAGTACTTC
V: TRBV24-1; D: .; size: once; J: TRBJ2-1; CDR3: CATSDSTDTIQYNEQFF; DNA: TGTGCCACCAGTGATTCGACAGACACCATCCAGTACAATGAGCAGTTCTTC
V: TRBV5-1; D: .; size: few; J: TRBJ1-1; CDR3: CASSLGQTLPNTEAFF; DNA: TGCGCCAGCAGCTTGGGGCAAACCCTTCCGAACACTGAAGCTTTCTTT
V: TRBV7-9; D: .; size: .; J: TRBJ1-3; CDR3: CASSRALKSGNTIYF; DNA: TGTGCCAGCAGCCGGGCCCTCAAATCCGGAAACACCATATATTTT
V: TRBV20-1; D: TRBD1; size: few; J: TRBJ2-1; CDR3: CSAPNPGQGLHNEQFF; DNA: TGCAGTGCCCCGAACCCGGGACAGGGGCTCCACAATGAGCAGTTCTTC
V: TRBV12-3/TRBV12-4; D: .; size: many; J: TRBJ2-3; CDR3: CASSFIGADTQYF; DNA: TGTGCCAGCAGTTTCATAGGGGCAGATACGCAGTATTTT
V: TRBV6-1; D: TRBD2; size: .; J: TRBJ2-1; CDR3: CASSPLKLAGDREQFF; DNA: TGTGCCAGCAGCCCCCTGAAATTGGCGGGAGACCGTGAGCAGTTCTTC
V: TRBV6-1; D: TRBD1; size: few; J: TRBJ2-3; CDR3: CASRNRGLSTDTQYF; DNA: TGTGCCAGCAGGAACAGGGGCCTGAGCACAGATACGCAGTATTTT
V: TRBV12-3/TRBV12-4; D: .; size: many; J: TRBJ2-1; CDR3: CASSKSGHEQFF; DNA: TGTGCCAGCAGTAAAAGTGGGCATGAGCAGTTCTTC
V: TRBV7-8; D: TRBD1; size: .; J: TRBJ1-2; CDR3: CASSLAEGALTNYGYTF; DNA: TGTGCCAGCAGCTTAGCCGAGGGGGCGCTGACTAACTATGGCTACACCTTC
V: TRBV12-3/TRBV12-4; D: .; size: many; J: TRBJ2-5; CDR3: CASSLEWGRETQYF; DNA: TGTGCCAGCAGTTTAGAATGGGGGAGAGAGACCCAGTACTTC
V: TRBV20-1; D: .; size: .; J: TRBJ2-1; CDR3: CSAIFLQGGYNEQFF; DNA: TGCAGTGCTATTTTTCTACAGGGTGGTTACAATGAGCAGTTCTTC